Following are 5 T cell receptor beta chains from one sample sequenced in a study of CXCR3-negative and CXCR3-positive naive CD8 T cells. These receptors have no known antigen. Via 5' RACE with UMI labels, TRB cDNA libraries were prepared. TCRdb reanalyzed the 5' RACE reads, giving one entry per CDR3 protein sequence and no DNA. The listing contains roughly 99,000 distinct CDR3 sequences. Study-level results: Naive cells positive for CXCR3 carried more hydrophobic TRB CDR3s than CXCR3-negative ones.

The sequencing sample was made of naive CXCR3+ CD8+ T cells from blood. Subset specified: CD45RO-CCR7+CD27+CD95- naive CD8+ T cells expressing CXCR3 (TNR3+). The receptors were sampled from a human donor in good health. Some clones in this sample may be carry-over from other donors' samples.

This chain joins TRBV11-2 and TRBJ2-3; the D gene TCRdb calls, TRBD1, cannot be checked with no DNA. The CDR3 has 14 amino acids. CDR1 is SGHAT and CDR2 is FQNNGV in the germline V gene. This chain's CDR3 is CASSLEQGRDTQYF.

This chain joins TRBV12-3 or TRBV12-4 and TRBJ2-2; TCRdb lists TRBD1, though no DNA is available to test this call. The CDR3 length is 16 residues. CDR3 in amino acids: CASSFGTGGRAGELFF.

V is TRBV9 and J is TRBJ2-7; there is no DNA to check the TCRdb D call of TRBD1. The germline gives CDR1 SGDLS, CDR2 YYNGEE. The CDR3 runs 15 residues. The chain's CDR3 is CASSVEEGQGYEQYF.

The rearrangement uses TRBV4-3 and TRBJ2-1; TCRdb designates TRBD1, a call that cannot be tested without DNA. There are 15 residues in the CDR3. The V gene's germline CDR1 is LGHNA and CDR2 YSLEER. The CDR3 spells CASSQPGTSYNEQFF.

The V call is TRBV5-1, the J call TRBJ1-2. The CDR3 is 13 amino acids. CDR1 SGHRS and CDR2 YFSETQ come from the germline V gene. CDR3 amino acids: CASSLDINYGYTF.